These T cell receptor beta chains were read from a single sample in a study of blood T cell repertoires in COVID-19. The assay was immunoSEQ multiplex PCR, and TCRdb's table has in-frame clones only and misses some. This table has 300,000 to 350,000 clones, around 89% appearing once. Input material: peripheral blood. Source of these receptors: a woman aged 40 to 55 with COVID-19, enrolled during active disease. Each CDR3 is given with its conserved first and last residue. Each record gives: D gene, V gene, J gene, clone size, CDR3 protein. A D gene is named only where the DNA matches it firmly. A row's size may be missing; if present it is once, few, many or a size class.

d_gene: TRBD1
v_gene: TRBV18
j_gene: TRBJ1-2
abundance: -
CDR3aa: CASSPEGAANYGYTF

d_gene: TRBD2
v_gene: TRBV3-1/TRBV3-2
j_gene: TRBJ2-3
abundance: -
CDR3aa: CASSQDFHRLAGGTDTQYF

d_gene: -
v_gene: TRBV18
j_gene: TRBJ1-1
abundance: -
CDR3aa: CASSPVLDGGNTEAFF

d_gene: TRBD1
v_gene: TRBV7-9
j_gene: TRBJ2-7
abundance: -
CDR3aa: CASSFFGTVGYEQYF

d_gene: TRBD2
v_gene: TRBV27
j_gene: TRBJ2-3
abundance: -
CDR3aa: CASSYSTSGRAGSTDTQYF

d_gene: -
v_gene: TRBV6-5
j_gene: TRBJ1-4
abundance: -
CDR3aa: CASTKLGAGEKLFF

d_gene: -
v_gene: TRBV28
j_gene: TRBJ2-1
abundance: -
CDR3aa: CASSPPSRIPYNEQFF

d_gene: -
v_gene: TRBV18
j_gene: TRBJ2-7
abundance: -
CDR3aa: CASSLWDTRGEQYF

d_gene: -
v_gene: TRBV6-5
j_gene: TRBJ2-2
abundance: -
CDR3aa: CASSYTQGIVGELFF

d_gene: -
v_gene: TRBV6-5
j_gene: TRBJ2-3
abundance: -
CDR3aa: CASSYSEINTDTQYF

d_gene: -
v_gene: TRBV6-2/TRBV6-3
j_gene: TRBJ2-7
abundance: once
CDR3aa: CASSPGGWGRGTYEQYF

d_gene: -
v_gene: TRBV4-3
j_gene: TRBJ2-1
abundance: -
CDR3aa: CASSQLSHVSYNEQFF

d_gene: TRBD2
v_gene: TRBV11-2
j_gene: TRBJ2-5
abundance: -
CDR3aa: CASSSGGPQETQYF

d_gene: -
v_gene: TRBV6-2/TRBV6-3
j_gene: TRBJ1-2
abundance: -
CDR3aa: CASSYRQSYGYTF

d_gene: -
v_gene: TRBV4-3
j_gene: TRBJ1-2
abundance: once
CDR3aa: CASSQALTGTGYGYTF

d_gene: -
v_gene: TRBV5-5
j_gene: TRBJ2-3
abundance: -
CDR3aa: CASSLGLELTDTQYF

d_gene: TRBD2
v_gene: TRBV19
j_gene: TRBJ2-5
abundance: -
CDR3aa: CASSIKAGGLETQYF

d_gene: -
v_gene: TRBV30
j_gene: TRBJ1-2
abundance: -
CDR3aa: CAWSHSGLYGYTF

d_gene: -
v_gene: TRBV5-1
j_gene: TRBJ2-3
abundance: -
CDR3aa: CASSLGEADTQYF

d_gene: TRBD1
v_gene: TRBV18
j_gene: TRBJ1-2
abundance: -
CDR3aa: CASSLPGQEYYGYTF

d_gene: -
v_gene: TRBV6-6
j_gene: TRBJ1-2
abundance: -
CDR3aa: CASSYSKAGSYGYTF

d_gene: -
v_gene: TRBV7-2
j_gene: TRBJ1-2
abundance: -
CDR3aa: CASSANREDGYGYTF

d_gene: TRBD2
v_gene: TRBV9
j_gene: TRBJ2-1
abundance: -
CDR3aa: CASSVGTSGRSYNEQFF

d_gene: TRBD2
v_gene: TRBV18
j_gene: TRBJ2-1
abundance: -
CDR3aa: CASSPNINGGNEQFF

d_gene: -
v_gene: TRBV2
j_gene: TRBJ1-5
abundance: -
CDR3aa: CASSLTGQPQHF

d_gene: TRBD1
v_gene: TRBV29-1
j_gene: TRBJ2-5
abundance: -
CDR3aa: CSVVGQGETQYF

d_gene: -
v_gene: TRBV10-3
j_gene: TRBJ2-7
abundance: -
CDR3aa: CAISEGGSAYEQYF

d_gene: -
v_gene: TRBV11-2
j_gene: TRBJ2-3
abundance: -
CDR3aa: CASSLATGGVDTQYF

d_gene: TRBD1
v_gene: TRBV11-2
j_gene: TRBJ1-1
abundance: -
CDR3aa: CASSSRTGGVEAFF

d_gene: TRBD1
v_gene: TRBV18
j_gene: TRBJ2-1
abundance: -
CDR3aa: CASSPGAGTVYNEQFF

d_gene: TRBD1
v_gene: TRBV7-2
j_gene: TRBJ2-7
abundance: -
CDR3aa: CASSLVSGQGGSYEQYF

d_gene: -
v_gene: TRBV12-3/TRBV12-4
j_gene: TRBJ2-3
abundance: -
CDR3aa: CASSPGLATQYF

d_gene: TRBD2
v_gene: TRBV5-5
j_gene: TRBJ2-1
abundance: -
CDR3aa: CASTTLGGSGGEQFF

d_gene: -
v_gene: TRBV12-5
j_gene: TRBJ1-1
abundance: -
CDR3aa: CASGLNSGAAFF

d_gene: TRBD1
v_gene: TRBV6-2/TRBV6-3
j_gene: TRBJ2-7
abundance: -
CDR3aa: CASSGSGTGTYEQYF

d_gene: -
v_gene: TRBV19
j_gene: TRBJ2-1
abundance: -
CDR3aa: CASSGGSFYNEQFF

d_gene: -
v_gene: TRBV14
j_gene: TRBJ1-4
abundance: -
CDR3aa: CASSQDRREKLFF